This is a list of T cell receptor beta chains from one sample in a study of Tregs in tolerant kidney transplant recipients. Only in-frame clones appear in the TCRdb table, and some are missing; sequencing was by immunoSEQ multiplex PCR. The table includes some 56,000 clones, around 90% detected once. The input for sequencing was CD8+ T cells from blood (PBMCs), taken 24 months after the transplant. The receptor source for this set is a human patient who received a combined kidney and bone marrow transplant. Some T cells may be supplied by the graft donor. Each CDR3 is given with its conserved first and last residue. Fields, in order: J gene, V gene, CDR3 protein.

TRBJ2-7	TRBV14	CASKGRFRWGYEQYF
TRBJ2-2	TRBV19	CASSLTLAGELFF
TRBJ2-1	TRBV13	CASSPGLAGGFSYNEQFF
TRBJ2-3	TRBV25-1	CASSPAGYTDTQYF
TRBJ2-3	TRBV27	CASSSVRSTDTQYF
TRBJ2-1	TRBV13	CASSLYRTNEQFF
TRBJ2-3	TRBV5-8	CASSAASGGADTQYF
TRBJ2-4	TRBV13	CASSLGSLLAKNIQYF
TRBJ1-2	TRBV11-2	CASSFVGPGQVHGYTF
TRBJ2-1	TRBV5-5	CASSLEGLAGALEQFF
TRBJ2-1	TRBV7-3	CASSDYNGDEQFF
TRBJ2-3	TRBV6-1	CASSDGRDTDTQYF
TRBJ1-2	TRBV11-3	CASSSRNRESPYGYTF
TRBJ2-1	TRBV27	CASSLSENNEQFF
TRBJ1-1	TRBV7-8	CASSLRQGLSTEAFF
TRBJ2-1	TRBV6-5	CASSYSQISYNEQFF
TRBJ1-2	TRBV29-1	CSVPSTGTSRGYTF
TRBJ1-1	TRBV4-3	CASSQSQGLNTEAFF
TRBJ1-3	TRBV4-3	CASSQDSGGTGNTIYF
TRBJ2-5	TRBV7-2	CASSLVQFQETQYF
TRBJ1-3	TRBV4-3	CASSQEQGNTIYF
TRBJ1-1	TRBV9	CASSVAGAGGDTEAFF
TRBJ1-2	TRBV19	CASSHGTSNRHGYTF
TRBJ2-1	TRBV9	CASSHRLAGGPYNEQFF
TRBJ1-2	TRBV27	CASSLVQGANYGYTF
TRBJ1-2	TRBV2	CASSDTDYGYTF
TRBJ2-3	TRBV5-1	CASSFATSGGTDTQYF
TRBJ1-5	TRBV10-2	CASSVGSQPQHF